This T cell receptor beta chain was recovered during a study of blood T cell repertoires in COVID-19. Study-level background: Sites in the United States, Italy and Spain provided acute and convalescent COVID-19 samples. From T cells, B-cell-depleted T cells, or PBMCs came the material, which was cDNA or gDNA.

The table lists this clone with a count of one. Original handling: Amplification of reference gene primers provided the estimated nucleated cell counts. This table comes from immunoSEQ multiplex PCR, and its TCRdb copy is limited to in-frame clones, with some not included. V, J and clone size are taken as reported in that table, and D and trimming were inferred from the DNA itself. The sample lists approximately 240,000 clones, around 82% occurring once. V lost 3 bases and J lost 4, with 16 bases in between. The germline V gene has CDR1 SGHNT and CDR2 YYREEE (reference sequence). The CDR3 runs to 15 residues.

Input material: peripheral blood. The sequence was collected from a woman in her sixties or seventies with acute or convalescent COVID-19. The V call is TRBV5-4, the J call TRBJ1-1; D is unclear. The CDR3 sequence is CASSSRASGGTEAFF. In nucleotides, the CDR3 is TGTGCCAGCAGCTCGAGGGCATCAGGAGGCACTGAAGCTTTCTTT.